The 15 T cell receptor beta chains below were found in one sample sequenced in a study of blood T cell repertoires in COVID-19. The method was immunoSEQ multiplex PCR; TCRdb's version includes in-frame clones alone and lacks a portion of them. The table records nearly 70,000 clones, around 80% of them present only once. Sequenced sample: peripheral blood. All receptors derive from a woman of 80 years or more with acute or convalescent COVID-19.

The rearrangement links TRBV2 to TRBJ2-1, with D possibly TRBD1 on 5 matching bases. V was shortened by 11 bases and J by 3 bases, with 17 bases between the two germline ends. Germline CDR1 is SNHLY and CDR2 is FYNNEI. The CDR3 is 14 residues long. CDR3 DNA: TGTGCCGGATTAACAGGTATCGGCTACAATGAGCAGTTCTTC. This codes for CAGLTGIGYNEQFF.

The V call is TRBV4-1, the J call TRBJ1-2; 8 nucleotides align to TRBD1. This CDR3 is 16 amino acids long. V trimming: 2 bases; J trimming: 7 bases; junction bases outside the gene matches: 12. Germline CDR1 MGHRA, CDR2 YSYEKL. CDR3 bases: TGCGCCAGCAGCCAACATGCTTCGGGACAGGCCCCTGGCTACACCTTC. Encoded protein: CASSQHASGQAPGYTF.

This chain uses TRBV9 with TRBJ1-6; TRBD1 is a possible D gene (6 bases). This CDR3 is 15 amino acids long. The V end lost 0 bases, the J end lost 5 bases, and 9 bases lay between the germline ends. Germline CDR1 reads SGDLS; CDR2 reads YYNGEE. CDR3: CASSVGDTNNSPLHF. CDR3 nucleotides: TGTGCCAGCAGCGTAGGGGACACCAATAATTCACCCCTCCACTTT.

The rearrangement joins TRBV12-3 or TRBV12-4 to TRBJ2-1; D unclear. With 2 bases removed from V and 10 bases from J, the gap between germline ends came to 6 bases. There are 11 residues in the CDR3. Written as DNA, the CDR3 is TGTGCCAGCAGTTTAAGCCAAGAGCAGTTCTTC. Residues: CASSLSQEQFF.

V is TRBV5-4 and J is TRBJ2-6; no clear D gene. Germline-derived CDR1 and CDR2 are SGHNT and YYREEE (reference sequence). V was shortened by 4 bases and J by 3 bases, with 8 bases between the two germline ends. The CDR3 covers 14 residues. CDR3 nucleotide sequence: TGTGCCAGCAGCCCCGAGGTTGGGGCCAACGTCCTGACTTTC. Translating it yields CASSPEVGANVLTF.

The chain has TRBV6-5 and TRBJ2-5; a possible D gene is TRBD1 (7 bases). The CDR3 covers 14 residues. CDR1 is MNHEY and CDR2 is SVGAGI in the germline V gene. Trimming took off 4 bases at V and 5 bases at J, with 14 bases between the two ends. Here the CDR3 reads CASSWRGLVETQYF. CDR3 DNA: TGTGCCAGCAGTTGGAGGGGGCTCGTGGAGACCCAGTACTTC.

This clone has a single count. The rearrangement joins TRBV19 to TRBJ1-1; D unclear. CDR1 and CDR2 (germline): LNHDA, SQIVND (reference sequence). This CDR3 has 13 residues. V was clipped by 3 bases and J by 3 bases, with 8 bases between them. The CDR3 DNA sequence: TGTGCCAGTAGTATCGGGAGAGACACTGAAGCTTTCTTT. It yields the protein CASSIGRDTEAFF.

V is TRBV2 and J is TRBJ1-6, with 8 nucleotides matching TRBD1. Germline CDR1 reads SNHLY; CDR2 reads FYNNEI. The CDR3 sequence is 15 residues long. With 6 bases clipped from V and 10 bases from J, the junction kept 11 bases outside the gene matches. In nucleotides, the CDR3 is TGTGCCAGCAGGAATATGGACAGGGTTAACTCACCCCTCCACTTT. It is translated as CASRNMDRVNSPLHF.

The genes are TRBV14 and TRBJ1-2; D is ambiguous. Trimming shortened V by 2 bases and J by 8 bases, and 15 bases separated the two germline ends. The CDR3 runs 14 residues. Germline CDR1 is SGHDN and CDR2 is FVKESK. The CDR3 sequence: CASSQLPGSGGYTF. The CDR3 DNA sequence: TGTGCCAGCAGCCAACTTCCGGGATCGGGGGGCTACACCTTC.

The chain employs TRBV7-8 and TRBJ1-6; the match to TRBD1 covers 7 bases. V lost 1 base and J lost 10; bases outside the gene matches: 10. The CDR3 sequence is 16 residues long. The germline V gene encodes CDR1 SGHVS and CDR2 FQNEAQ. CDR3 sequence: CASSLGWATGSSPLHF. The DNA for the CDR3 is TGTGCCAGCAGCTTAGGGTGGGCGACAGGGTCCTCACCCCTCCACTTT.

The CDR3 loop is CASSSRGPNTEAFF. The CDR3 DNA sequence: TGTGCCAGCAGCTCCCGAGGCCCGAACACTGAAGCTTTCTTT. The J gene is TRBJ1-1, the V gene TRBV7-2; D is ambiguous. The CDR3 runs to 14 residues. Germline V gene lookup returns CDR1 SGHTA and CDR2 FQGNSA. V lost 4 bases to trimming and J lost 1 base, with 10 bases between them.

V usage is TRBV5-4 and J usage is TRBJ2-3; D might be TRBD1 (6 bases). V lost 2 bases and J lost 2, with 9 bases in between. The CDR3 spans 14 residues. Germline V lookup: CDR1 SGHNT, CDR2 YYREEE (reference sequence). CDR3 bases: TGTGCCAGCAGCTTACAGGGCTTCACAGATACGCAGTATTTT. Amino acid sequence: CASSLQGFTDTQYF.

V gene TRBV19 combines with J gene TRBJ1-1; no definite D call. This CDR3 comprises 15 residues. Trimming took off 6 bases at V and 2 bases at J, with 16 bases between the two ends. From germline, CDR1 is LNHDA and CDR2 SQIVND (reference sequence). CDR3 sequence: CASSARQTINTEAFF. DNA of the CDR3: TGTGCCAGTAGCGCCAGGCAGACGATAAACACTGAAGCTTTCTTT.

This chain links TRBV29-1 with TRBJ1-5, with D maybe TRBD1 (6 bases). V lost 7 bases, J lost 5 bases, and 15 bases lay in between. The CDR3 is 13 amino acids. Germline V gene sequence: CDR1 SQVTM, CDR2 ANQGSEA. The CDR3 DNA sequence: TGCAGCGCGCGAGGGGGGGCGGATCAGCCCCAGCATTTT. It codes for CSARGGADQPQHF.

The CDR3 protein is CASRMDKVIPEAFF. DNA of the CDR3: TGCGCCAGCAGGATGGACAAGGTTATTCCTGAAGCTTTCTTT. V and J are TRBV5-1 and TRBJ1-1, with D possibly matching TRBD1 (5 bases). The CDR3 totals 14 residues. V was cut by 5 bases and J by 6 bases, with 17 bases left in between. Germline V gene sequence: CDR1 SGHRS, CDR2 YFSETQ.